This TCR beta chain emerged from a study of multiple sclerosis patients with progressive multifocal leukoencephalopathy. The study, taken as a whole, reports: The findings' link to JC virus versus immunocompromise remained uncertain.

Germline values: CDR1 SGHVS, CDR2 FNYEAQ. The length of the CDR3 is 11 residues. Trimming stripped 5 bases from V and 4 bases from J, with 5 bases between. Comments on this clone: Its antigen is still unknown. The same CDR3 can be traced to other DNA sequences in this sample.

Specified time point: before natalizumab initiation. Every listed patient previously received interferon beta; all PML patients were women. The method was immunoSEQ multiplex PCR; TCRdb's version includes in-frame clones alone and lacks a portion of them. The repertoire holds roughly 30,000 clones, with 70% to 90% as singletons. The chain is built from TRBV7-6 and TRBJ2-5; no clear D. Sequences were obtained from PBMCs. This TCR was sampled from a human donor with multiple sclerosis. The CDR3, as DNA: TGTGCCAGCAGCCCGGGAGAGACCCAGTACTTC. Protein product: CASSPGETQYF.